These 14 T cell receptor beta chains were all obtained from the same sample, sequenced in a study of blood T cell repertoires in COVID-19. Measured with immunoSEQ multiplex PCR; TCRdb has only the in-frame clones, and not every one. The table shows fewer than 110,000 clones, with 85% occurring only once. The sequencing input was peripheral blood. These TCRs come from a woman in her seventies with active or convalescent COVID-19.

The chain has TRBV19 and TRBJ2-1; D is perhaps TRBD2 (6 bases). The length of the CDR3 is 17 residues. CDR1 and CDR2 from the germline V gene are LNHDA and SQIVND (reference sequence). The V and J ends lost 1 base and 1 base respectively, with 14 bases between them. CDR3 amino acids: CASSIVGGQGSYNEQFF. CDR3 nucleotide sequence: TGTGCCAGTAGTATAGTGGGGGGTCAGGGATCCTACAATGAGCAGTTCTTC.

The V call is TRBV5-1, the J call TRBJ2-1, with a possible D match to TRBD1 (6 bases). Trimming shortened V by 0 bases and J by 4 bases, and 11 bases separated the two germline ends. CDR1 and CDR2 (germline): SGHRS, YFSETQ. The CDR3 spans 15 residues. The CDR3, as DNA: TGCGCCAGCAGCTTGGTCGGACAGCAATACAATGAGCAGTTCTTC. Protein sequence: CASSLVGQQYNEQFF.

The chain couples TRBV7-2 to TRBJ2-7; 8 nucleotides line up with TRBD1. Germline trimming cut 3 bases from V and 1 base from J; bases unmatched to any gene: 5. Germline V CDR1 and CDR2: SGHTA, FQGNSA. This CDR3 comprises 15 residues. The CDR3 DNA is TGTGCCAGCAGCTTCCGGACAGGGTCGTCCTACGAGCAGTACTTC. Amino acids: CASSFRTGSSYEQYF.

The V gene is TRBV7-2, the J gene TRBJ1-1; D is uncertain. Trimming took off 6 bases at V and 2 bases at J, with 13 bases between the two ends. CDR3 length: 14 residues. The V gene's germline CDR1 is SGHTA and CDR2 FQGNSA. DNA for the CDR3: TGTGCCAGCAGTTCCCATGCCGGTAACACTGAAGCTTTCTTT. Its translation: CASSSHAGNTEAFF.

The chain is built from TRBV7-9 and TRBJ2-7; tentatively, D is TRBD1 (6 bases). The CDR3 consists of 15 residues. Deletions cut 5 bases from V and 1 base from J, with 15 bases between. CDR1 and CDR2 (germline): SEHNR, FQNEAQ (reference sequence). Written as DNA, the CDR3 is TGTGCCAGCAGCCCCCAGGGGACCGTGTCCTACGAGCAGTACTTC. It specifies CASSPQGTVSYEQYF.

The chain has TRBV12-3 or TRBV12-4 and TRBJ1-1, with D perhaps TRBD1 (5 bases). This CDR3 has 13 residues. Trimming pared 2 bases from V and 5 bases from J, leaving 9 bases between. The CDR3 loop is CASSLLGATEAFF. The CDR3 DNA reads TGTGCCAGCAGTTTACTTGGGGCAACTGAAGCTTTCTTT.

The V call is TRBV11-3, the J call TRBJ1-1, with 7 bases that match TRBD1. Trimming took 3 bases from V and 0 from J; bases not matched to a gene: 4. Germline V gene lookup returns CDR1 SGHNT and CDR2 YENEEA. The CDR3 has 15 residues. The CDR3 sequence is CASSFRTGMNTEAFF. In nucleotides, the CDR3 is TGTGCCAGCAGCTTCAGGACAGGCATGAACACTGAAGCTTTCTTT. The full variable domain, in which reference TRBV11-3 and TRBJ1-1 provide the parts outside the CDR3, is EAGVVQSPRYKIIEKKQPVAFWCNPISGHNTLYWYLQNLGQGPELLIRYENEEAVDDSQLPKDRFSAERLKGVDSTLKIQPAELGDSAVYLCASSFRTGMNTEAFFGQGTRLTVV.

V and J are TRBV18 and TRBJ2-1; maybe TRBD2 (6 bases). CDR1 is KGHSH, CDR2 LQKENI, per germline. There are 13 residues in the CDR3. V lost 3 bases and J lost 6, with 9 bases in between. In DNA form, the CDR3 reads TGTGCCAGCTCACCGCCGCGGGGCAATGAGCAGTTCTTC. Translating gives CASSPPRGNEQFF.

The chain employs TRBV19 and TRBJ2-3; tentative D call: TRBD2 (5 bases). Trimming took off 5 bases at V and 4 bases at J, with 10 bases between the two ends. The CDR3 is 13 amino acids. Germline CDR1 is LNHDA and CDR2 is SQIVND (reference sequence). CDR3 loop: CASSGGQADTQYF. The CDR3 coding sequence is TGTGCCAGTAGTGGCGGGCAAGCAGATACGCAGTATTTT. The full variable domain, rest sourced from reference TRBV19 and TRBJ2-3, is DGGITQSPKYLFRKEGQNVTLSCEQNLNHDAMYWYRQDPGQGLRLIYYSQIVNDFQKGDIAEGYSVSREKKESFPLTVTSAQKNPTAFYLCASSGGQADTQYFGPGTRLTVL.

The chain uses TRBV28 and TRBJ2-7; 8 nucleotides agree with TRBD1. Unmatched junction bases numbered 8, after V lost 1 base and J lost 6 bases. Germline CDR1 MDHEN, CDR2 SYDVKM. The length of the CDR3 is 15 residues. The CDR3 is CASSLSSGGSGEQYF. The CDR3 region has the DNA TGTGCCAGCAGTTTATCCTCAGGGGGCAGCGGCGAGCAGTACTTC. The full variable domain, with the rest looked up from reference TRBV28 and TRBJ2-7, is DVKVTQSSRYLVKRTGEKVFLECVQDMDHENMFWYRQDPGLGLRLIYFSYDVKMKEKGDIPEGYSVSREKKERFSLILESASTNQTSMYLCASSLSSGGSGEQYFGPGTRLTVT.

The CDR3 region has the DNA TGCAGCGGACAGACAGGGGGGGAGCAGTACTTC. This sequence encodes CSGQTGGEQYF. The chain has TRBV29-1 and TRBJ2-7; 9 nucleotides align to TRBD1. The CDR3 runs 11 residues. Germline values: CDR1 SQVTM, CDR2 ANQGSEA. Losses at the gene ends were 7 bases for V and 7 bases for J; bases not matched to a gene: 5.

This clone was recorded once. The CDR3 nucleotides are TGTGCCAGCAGTTACGGAGGGCTAGCGGTCAATGAGCAGTTCTTC. It codes for CASSYGGLAVNEQFF. The chain has TRBV6-2 or TRBV6-3 and TRBJ2-1, with 7 positions matching TRBD2. Losses at the gene ends were 2 bases for V and 6 bases for J; bases not matched to a gene: 7. CDR1 is MNHEY, CDR2 SVGEGT, per germline. This CDR3 has 15 amino acids.

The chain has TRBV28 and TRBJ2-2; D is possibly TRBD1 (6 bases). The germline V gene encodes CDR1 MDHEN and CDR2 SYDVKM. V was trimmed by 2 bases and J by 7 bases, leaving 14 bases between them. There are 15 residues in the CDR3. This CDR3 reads CASSLQGRRIGELFF. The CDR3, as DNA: TGTGCCAGCAGTTTACAGGGGCGCAGGATCGGGGAGCTGTTTTTT.

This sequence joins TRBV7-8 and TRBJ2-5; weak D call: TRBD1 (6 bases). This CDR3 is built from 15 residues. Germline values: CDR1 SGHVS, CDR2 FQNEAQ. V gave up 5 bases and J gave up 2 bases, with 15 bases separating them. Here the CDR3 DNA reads TGTGCCAGCAGCATCGATTGGACAGTACAAGAGACCCAGTACTTC. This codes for CASSIDWTVQETQYF.